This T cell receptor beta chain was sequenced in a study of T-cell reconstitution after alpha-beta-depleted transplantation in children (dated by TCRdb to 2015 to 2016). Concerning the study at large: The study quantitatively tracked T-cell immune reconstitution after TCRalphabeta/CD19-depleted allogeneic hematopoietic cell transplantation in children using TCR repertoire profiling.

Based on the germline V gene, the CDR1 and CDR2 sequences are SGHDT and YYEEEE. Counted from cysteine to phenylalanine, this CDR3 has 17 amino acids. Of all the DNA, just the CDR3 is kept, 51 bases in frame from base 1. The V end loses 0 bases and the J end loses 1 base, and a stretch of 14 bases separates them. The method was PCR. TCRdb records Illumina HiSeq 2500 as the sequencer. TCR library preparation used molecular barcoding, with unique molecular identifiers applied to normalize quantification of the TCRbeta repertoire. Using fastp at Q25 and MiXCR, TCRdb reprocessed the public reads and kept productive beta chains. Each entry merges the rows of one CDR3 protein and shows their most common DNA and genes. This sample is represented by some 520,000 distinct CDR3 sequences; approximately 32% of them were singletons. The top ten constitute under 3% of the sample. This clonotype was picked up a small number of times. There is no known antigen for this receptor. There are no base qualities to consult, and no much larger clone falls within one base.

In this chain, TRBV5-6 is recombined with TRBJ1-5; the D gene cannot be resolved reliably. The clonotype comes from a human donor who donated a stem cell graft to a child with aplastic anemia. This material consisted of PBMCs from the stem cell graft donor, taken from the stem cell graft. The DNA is TGTGCCAGCAGCTTGGCGAGGCGGTACGCCAGCAATCAGCCCCAGCATTTT. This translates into CASSLARRYASNQPQHF. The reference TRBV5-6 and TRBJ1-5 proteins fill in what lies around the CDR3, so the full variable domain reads DAGVTQSPTHLIKTRGQQVTLRCSPKSGHDTVSWYQQALGQGPQFIFQYYEEEERQRGNFPDRFSGHQFPNYSSELNVNALLLGDSALYLCASSLARRYASNQPQHFGDGTRLSIL.